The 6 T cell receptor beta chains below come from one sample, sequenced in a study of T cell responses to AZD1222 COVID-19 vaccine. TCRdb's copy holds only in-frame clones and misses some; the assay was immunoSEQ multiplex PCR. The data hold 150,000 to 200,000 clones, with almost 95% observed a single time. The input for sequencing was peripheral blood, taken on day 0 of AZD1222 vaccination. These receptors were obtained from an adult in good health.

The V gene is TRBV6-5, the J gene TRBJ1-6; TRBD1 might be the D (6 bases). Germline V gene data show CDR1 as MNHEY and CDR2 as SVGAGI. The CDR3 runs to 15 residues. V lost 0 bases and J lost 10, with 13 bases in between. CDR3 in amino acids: CASSYSNQGRSPLHF. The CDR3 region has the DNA TGTGCCAGCAGTTACTCGAACCAGGGGAGATCACCCCTCCACTTT.

In nucleotides, the CDR3 is TGTGCCAGCTCACCCGGGACAGGGCTTGAAAAACTGTTTTTT. Its protein product is CASSPGTGLEKLFF. V is TRBV18 and J is TRBJ1-4, with 9 bases identical to TRBD1. After removal of 3 bases from V and 7 bases from J, the junction contained 3 bases not matched to a gene. The germline gives CDR1 KGHSH, CDR2 LQKENI. The CDR3 runs 14 residues.

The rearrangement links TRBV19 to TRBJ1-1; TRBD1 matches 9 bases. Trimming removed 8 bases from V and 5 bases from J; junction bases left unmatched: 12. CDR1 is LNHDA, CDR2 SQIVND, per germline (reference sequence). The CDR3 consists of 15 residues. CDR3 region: CASPPAGQGVTEAFF. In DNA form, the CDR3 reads TGTGCCAGTCCTCCCGCGGGACAGGGTGTTACTGAAGCTTTCTTT.

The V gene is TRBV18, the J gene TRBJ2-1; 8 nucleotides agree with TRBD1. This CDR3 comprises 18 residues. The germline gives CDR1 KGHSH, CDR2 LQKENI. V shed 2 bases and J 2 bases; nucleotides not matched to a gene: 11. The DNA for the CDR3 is TGTGCCAGCTCACCAGGACAGGGTGGGGGTGTGACCTACAATGAGCAGTTCTTC. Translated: CASSPGQGGGVTYNEQFF.

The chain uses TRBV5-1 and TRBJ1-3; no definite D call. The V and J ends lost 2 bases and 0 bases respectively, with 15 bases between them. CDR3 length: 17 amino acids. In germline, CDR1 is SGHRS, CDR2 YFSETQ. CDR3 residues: CASSLIPPQYSGNTIYF. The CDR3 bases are TGCGCCAGCAGCTTAATCCCCCCACAGTACTCTGGAAACACCATATATTTT.

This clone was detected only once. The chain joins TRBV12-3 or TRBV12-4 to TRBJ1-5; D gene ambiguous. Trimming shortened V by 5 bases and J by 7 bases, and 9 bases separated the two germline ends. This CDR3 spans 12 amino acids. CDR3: CASSPRKQPQHF. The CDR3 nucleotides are TGTGCCAGCAGTCCCCGGAAGCAGCCCCAGCATTTT.